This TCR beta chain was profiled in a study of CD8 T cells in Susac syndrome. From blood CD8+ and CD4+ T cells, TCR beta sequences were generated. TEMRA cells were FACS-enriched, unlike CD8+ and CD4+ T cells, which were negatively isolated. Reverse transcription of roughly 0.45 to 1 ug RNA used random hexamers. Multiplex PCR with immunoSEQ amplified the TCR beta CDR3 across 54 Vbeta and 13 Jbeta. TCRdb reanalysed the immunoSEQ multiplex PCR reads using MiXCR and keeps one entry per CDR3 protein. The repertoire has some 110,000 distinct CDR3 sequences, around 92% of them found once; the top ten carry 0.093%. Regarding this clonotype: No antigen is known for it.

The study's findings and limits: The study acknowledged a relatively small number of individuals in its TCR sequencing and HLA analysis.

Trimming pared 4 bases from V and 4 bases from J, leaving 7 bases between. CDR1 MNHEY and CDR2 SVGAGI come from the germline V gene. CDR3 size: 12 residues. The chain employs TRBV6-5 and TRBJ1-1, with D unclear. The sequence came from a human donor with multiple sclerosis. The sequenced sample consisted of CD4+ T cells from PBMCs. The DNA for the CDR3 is TGTGCCAGCAGTTCGGTAGGCACTGAAGCTTTCTTT. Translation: CASSSVGTEAFF.